This T cell receptor beta chain appears in the sequencing data of a study of blood T cell repertoires in COVID-19. Turning to the study itself: Sites across the United States, Italy and Spain contributed samples from acute and convalescent COVID-19. Nucleic acid was either cDNA or gDNA, and it came from T cells, B-cell-depleted T cells, or PBMCs.

Sequencing was performed with immunoSEQ multiplex PCR; in TCRdb, only in-frame clones are kept and a portion is missing. The table records around 500,000 clones, approximately 83% of them present only once. The trim removed 4 bases at V and 3 bases at J, leaving 6 bases unmatched. The CDR3 spans 14 residues. Germline values: CDR1 LGHDT, CDR2 YNNKEL (reference sequence). This chain links TRBV3-1 (or the pseudogene TRBV3-2) with TRBJ2-7; 7 nucleotides agree with TRBD1. Sequencing used peripheral blood. This clonotype was obtained from a human donor in a cohort sampled during active COVID-19. The CDR3 bases are TGTGCCAGCAGCCGGACAGGCGGAAACTACGAGCAGTACTTC. Translated, it gives CASSRTGGNYEQYF.